Sequencing of this T cell receptor beta chain was carried out in a study of blood T cell repertoires in COVID-19. Background on the study: PBMCs, B-cell-depleted T cells, or T cells provided the cDNA or gDNA that made up the material.

J lost 4 bases, V lost 5 bases, and 2 bases had no gene match. This CDR3 is 13 amino acids long. Germline CDR1 reads MDHEN; CDR2 reads SYDVKM. The assay was immunoSEQ multiplex PCR, and TCRdb's table has in-frame clones only and misses some. The data hold 29,000 or so clones, with more than 75% observed a single time. Sequencing was done on a sample of peripheral blood. This sequence joins TRBV28 and TRBJ2-5; 9 nucleotides line up with TRBD1. This TCR came from a human donor in a cohort sampled during active COVID-19. The donor label of this sample is uncertain. The chain's CDR3 is CASSATGGETQYF. Here the CDR3 DNA reads TGTGCCAGCAGTGCGACAGGGGGAGAGACCCAGTACTTC.